This T cell receptor beta chain emerged from a study of a mutant IDH1 vaccine in newly diagnosed glioma (dated by TCRdb to the early 2020s). Regarding the research as a whole: Vaccination was initiated 4-6 weeks after radiotherapy alone, or concurrently with temozolomide cycles in the chemotherapy-containing groups. Before enrollment, patients had received standard therapy of radiotherapy alone, temozolomide alone, or radiochemotherapy with temozolomide; most received the combination. Longitudinal TCRB deep sequencing was done for about two dozen treated patients, wherever samples were available for exploratory analyses. Six visits were used for peripheral blood collection: V03 (baseline), V05, V07, V10, V12 and V13. The week-35 safety follow-up was designated visit V12, and the week-47 end of study was designated visit V13. The roughly 32 treated patients were approximately 62% male and 37.5% female, with a mean age of about 43 years.

Points on this clone: The target of this receptor is not known. Base qualities were left out, and no much larger clone turns up one base away.

The CDR3 goes from the cysteine to the phenylalanine over 16 residues. Only CDR3 DNA is held: 48 bases, read in frame from base 1. Sequences SGHAT (CDR1) and FQNNGV (CDR2) are obtained from the germline V gene. V loses 5 bases, J loses 4 bases, and the germline ends lie 20 bases apart. Sample time point, as interpreted from the label and publication: week 35, safety follow-up. Each vaccine dose was 300 ug of a 20-mer mutant IDH1 peptide in Montanide, given subcutaneously with topical imiquimod. Eight vaccinations were administered to patients in weeks 1, 3, 5, 7, 11, 15, 19 and 23, corresponding to visits V03 through V10. Newly diagnosed WHO grade 3 or 4 IDH1-mutant astrocytomas showing loss of nuclear ATRX were present in the donors. The samples were drawn from NOA16, a multicentre, single-arm, open-label phase I trial in Germany that tested a mutant IDH1 peptide vaccine in humans for the first time. Genomic DNA for TCRB sequencing was extracted from EDTA blood using the DNeasy Blood and Tissue Kit.

Receptors were amplified or captured by the immunoSEQ multiplex PCR assay. Rearranged TCR beta chain sequences were amplified using the hsTCRB Kit according to the manufacturer's protocol. TCRB libraries were sequenced on an Illumina MiSeq. As for the original processing: The kit vendor's proprietary platform handled demultiplexing, trimming and gene mapping. In TCRdb, the immuneACCESS table is reduced to in-frame sequences with V and J assigned. These tables do not hold every clone; where another copy was compared, an unresolved V gene accounts for under half, and the others remain unexplained. V, J and clone size derive from that table, while D and trimming were established from the DNA sequence. This sample comprises about 60,000 clones, 84% of them detected only once. The ten top clones hold less than 4.5% of the sample. Overall results and qualifications from the work: Selection of PBMC samples for TCRB deep sequencing was based on availability. The authors stated that sample limitations prevented analyses of patient blood samples from being reproduced. Pseudoprogression seemed to be unrelated to changes in the top peripheral T cell clonotypes found by TCRB sequencing. Across multiple MHC alleles, vaccine-induced immune responses were seen in around 93% of patients.

Sequencing was performed on PBMCs, taken from a glioma patient whose treatment included an IDH1 peptide vaccine. The chain couples TRBV11-2 to TRBJ1-2; a tentative D call is TRBD1 (5 bases match). This receptor was identified in a man aged 25 to 40 with glioma. The DNA sequence is given as TGTGCCAGCAGCGGGCGGGGGGGAGATCTATCCTATGGCTACACCTTC. Translated, it reads CASSGRGGDLSYGYTF. With all but the CDR3 taken from the reference TRBV11-2 and TRBJ1-2 genes, the full variable domain is: EAGVAQSPRYKIIEKRQSVAFWCNPISGHATLYWYQQILGQGPKLLIQFQNNGVVDDSQLPKDRFSAERLKGVDSTLKIQPAKLEDSAVYLCASSGRGGDLSYGYTFGSGTRLTVV.